This TCR beta chain was captured in a study of blood T cell repertoires in COVID-19. Sequenced by immunoSEQ multiplex PCR; TCRdb stores in-frame clones only, minus some. The table lists 320,000 or so clones, 85% of them singletons. CDR1 is SNHLY, CDR2 FYNNEI, per germline. The CDR3 is 14 residues long. Between the trimmed V and J ends, which lost 6 bases and 2 bases, there was a span of 14 bases. Sequenced: PBMCs or T cells enriched from blood (not recorded which). The J gene is TRBJ2-7, the V gene TRBV2; the D gene is possibly TRBD1 (6 bases). The receptor's source is a woman in her 30s who had been exposed to COVID-19. CDR3 DNA sequence: TGTGCCAGCAGCCCCACAGGGATTACCTACGAGCAGTACTTC. This codes for CASSPTGITYEQYF.